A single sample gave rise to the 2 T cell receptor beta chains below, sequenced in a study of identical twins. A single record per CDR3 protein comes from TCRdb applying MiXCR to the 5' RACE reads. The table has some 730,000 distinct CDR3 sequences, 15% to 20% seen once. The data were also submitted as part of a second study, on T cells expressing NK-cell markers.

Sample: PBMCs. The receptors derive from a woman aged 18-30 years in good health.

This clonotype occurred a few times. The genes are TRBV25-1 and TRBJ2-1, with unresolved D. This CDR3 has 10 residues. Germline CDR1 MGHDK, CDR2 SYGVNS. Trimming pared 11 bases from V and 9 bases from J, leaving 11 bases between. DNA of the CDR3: TGTGCCCCCTCCGCCCCTGAGCAGTTCTTC. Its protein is CAPSAPEQFF.

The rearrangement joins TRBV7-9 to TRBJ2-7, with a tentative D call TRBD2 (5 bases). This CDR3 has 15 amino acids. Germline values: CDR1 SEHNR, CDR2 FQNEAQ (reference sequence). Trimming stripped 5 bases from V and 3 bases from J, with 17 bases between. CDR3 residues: CASSPGLLFHYEQYF. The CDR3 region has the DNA TGTGCCAGCAGCCCCGGACTCCTATTCCACTACGAGCAGTACTTC.